Presented here are 17 T cell receptor beta chains from one specimen sequenced in a study of shared clonotypes between healthy human individuals. Data came from immunoSEQ multiplex PCR; TCRdb stores just in-frame clones and leaves some out. In the table there are about 1.1 million clones, roughly 74% of which are singletons. Sequencing used memory CD4+ T cells from PBMCs. The subset denotes: CD45RA-negative fraction. The source of these receptors is a man between 18 and 35 years old in good health. Some clones in this sample may be carry-over from other donors' samples.

J is TRBJ1-5 and V is TRBV7-2; TRBD1 matches 7 bases. Germline loops: CDR1 SGHTA, CDR2 FQGNSA. V was pared by 3 bases and J by 5 bases, with 4 bases of the junction left unmatched. This CDR3 has 14 residues. The CDR3, as DNA: TGTGCCAGCAGCTTCAGCAGGGGGGATCAGCCCCAGCATTTT. It translates to CASSFSRGDQPQHF.

CDR3 bases: TGCAGCGTTGAGCCTTCTACGACCCAGTACTTC. This gives the protein CSVEPSTTQYF. V and J are TRBV29-1 and TRBJ2-5; the D is unclear. Looked up from germline, CDR1 is SQVTM and CDR2 is ANQGSEA. The V end lost 3 bases, the J end lost 7 bases, and 9 bases lay between the germline ends. The CDR3 totals 11 residues.

CDR3 sequence (DNA): TGTGCCACCAGCACCCGGGAGCGCTCCTACAATGAGCAGTTCTTC. Protein product: CATSTRERSYNEQFF. V gene TRBV15 combines with J gene TRBJ2-1; tentative D call: TRBD2 (6 bases). CDR1 and CDR2 from the germline V gene are LNHNV and YYDKDF (reference sequence). The V end was cut by 4 bases, the J end by 0 bases, with 10 bases between. The CDR3 runs 15 residues.

This chain connects TRBV7-2 to TRBJ2-2; D gene uncertain. The V end lost 1 base, the J end lost 2 bases, and 11 bases lay between the germline ends. Germline loops: CDR1 SGHTA, CDR2 FQGNSA. CDR3 size: 16 residues. The CDR3 loop is CASSLVKGINTGELFF. For the CDR3, the DNA is TGTGCCAGCAGCTTAGTAAAGGGTATCAACACCGGGGAGCTGTTTTTT.

The V call is TRBV6-5, the J call TRBJ2-7; TRBD1 matches at 8 bases. The CDR3 has 15 amino acids. Germline V gene sequence: CDR1 MNHEY, CDR2 SVGAGI. The V and J ends lost 6 bases and 4 bases, in that order; junction bases with no gene match: 11. CDR3 nucleotides: TGTGCCAGCAGCTCTGTGGCAGGGGGCGAGTACGAGCAGTACTTC. It encodes CASSSVAGGEYEQYF.

This sequence joins TRBV7-9 and TRBJ1-1; 9 bases fit TRBD1. The junction had 10 bases not matched to a gene; V was cut back by 4 bases and J by 1 base. CDR1 and CDR2 from the germline V gene are SEHNR and FQNEAQ (reference sequence). This CDR3 is built from 17 residues. As DNA, the CDR3 is TGTGCCAGCAGCTCCTCCCGGGACAGGGCCCCGAACACTGAAGCTTTCTTT. Encoded protein: CASSSSRDRAPNTEAFF. The full variable domain, with the rest looked up from reference TRBV7-9 and TRBJ1-1, is DTGVSQNPRHKITKRGQNVTFRCDPISEHNRLYWYRQTLGQGPEFLTYFQNEAQLEKSRLLSDRFSAERPKGSFSTLEIQRTEQGDSAMYLCASSSSRDRAPNTEAFFGQGTRLTVV.

The rearrangement links TRBV6-1 to TRBJ2-7, with 12 bases aligning to TRBD2. V shed 6 bases and J 2 bases; nucleotides not matched to a gene: 5. Per germline, CDR1 MNHNS and CDR2 SASEGT. The CDR3 totals 15 residues. CDR3 coding DNA: TGTGCCAGCAGGGTACTAGCGGGGGGAACCTACGAGCAGTACTTC. Translating gives CASRVLAGGTYEQYF.

The chain uses TRBV7-9 and TRBJ1-4; TRBD1 might be the D (6 bases). CDR3 length: 15 residues. Germline V CDR1 and CDR2: SEHNR, FQNEAQ (reference sequence). Trimming left V 3 bases short and J 8 bases short, with 16 bases between. The CDR3 nucleotides read TGTGCCAGCAGCTTGGCCGGGACACCAGGAGAAAAACTGTTTTTT. Translated, it gives CASSLAGTPGEKLFF.

The V and J genes are TRBV19 and TRBJ1-5; 8 bases fit TRBD1. Germline assignment: CDR1 LNHDA and CDR2 SQIVND (reference sequence). J lost 7 bases, V lost 3 bases, and 11 bases had no gene match. The CDR3 runs 16 residues. The CDR3 here is CASSISQRTGIQPQHF. The CDR3, as DNA: TGTGCCAGTAGTATTTCGCAACGGACAGGGATACAGCCCCAGCATTTT.

The J gene is TRBJ2-1, the V gene TRBV5-1, with 9 bases lining up with TRBD2. CDR3 length equals 16 residues. With 4 bases clipped from V and 2 bases from J, the junction kept 7 bases outside the gene matches. CDR1 SGHRS and CDR2 YFSETQ come from the germline V gene. Here the CDR3 reads CASSPPAGGAYNEQFF. The CDR3 region has the DNA TGCGCCAGCAGCCCACCGGCGGGGGGGGCCTACAATGAGCAGTTCTTC.

The chain recombines TRBV7-6 with TRBJ2-5; 9 bases match TRBD2. The CDR3 has 14 residues. After removal of 5 bases from V and 5 bases from J, the junction contained 6 bases not matched to a gene. Looked up from germline, CDR1 is SGHVS and CDR2 is FNYEAQ. CDR3 in DNA: TGTGCCAGCAGCACAGCGGGAGGTAGCGAGACCCAGTACTTC. Its translation is CASSTAGGSETQYF.

The chain recombines TRBV28 with TRBJ2-7; 10 nucleotides line up with TRBD1. Germline-derived CDR1 and CDR2 are MDHEN and SYDVKM. This CDR3 is 15 amino acids long. Germline trimming cut 2 bases from V and 0 bases from J; bases unmatched to any gene: 1. The CDR3: CASSLRTGGSYEQYF. CDR3 bases: TGTGCCAGCAGTTTAAGGACAGGGGGCTCCTACGAGCAGTACTTC.

The CDR3 sequence is CASSRLSDQETQYF. The CDR3 nucleotides are TGTGCCAGCAGTCGCCTCTCCGACCAAGAGACCCAGTACTTC. The chain is built from TRBV2 and TRBJ2-5; D gene uncertain. The CDR3 is made up of 14 amino acids. Trimming cost V 5 bases and J 0 bases, with 10 bases left between them. Germline CDR1 and CDR2: SNHLY and FYNNEI.

The chain combines TRBV5-1 with TRBJ2-1; 8 bases match TRBD1. Trimming took 3 bases from V and 3 from J; bases not matched to a gene: 5. This CDR3 comprises 15 residues. Germline V lookup: CDR1 SGHRS, CDR2 YFSETQ. The CDR3 sequence: CASSYGQGVYNEQFF. Here the CDR3 DNA reads TGCGCCAGCAGCTACGGACAGGGAGTCTACAATGAGCAGTTCTTC.

The chain uses TRBV6-5 and TRBJ1-2, with 7 nucleotides matching TRBD1. Germline CDR1 and CDR2: MNHEY and SVGAGI. The CDR3 covers 13 residues. Germline trimming cut 0 bases from V and 12 bases from J; bases unmatched to any gene: 7. CDR3 nucleotide sequence: TGTGCCAGCAGTTACTCCGGGACAGTGGTTCACACCTTC. Residues: CASSYSGTVVHTF.

The chain carries TRBV6-6 and TRBJ2-7, with D unresolved. Germline CDR1 is MNHNY and CDR2 is SVGAGI (reference sequence). Trimming stripped 4 bases from V and 6 bases from J, with 13 bases between. This CDR3 contains 13 residues. CDR3 nucleotides: TGTGCCAGCAGTTCAGTTCTTTACGGCGAGCAGTACTTC. Protein sequence: CASSSVLYGEQYF.

This chain joins TRBV7-2 and TRBJ2-2; D is undetermined. CDR1 SGHTA and CDR2 FQGNSA come from the germline V gene. This CDR3 comprises 15 residues. V was cut by 5 bases and J by 4 bases, with 14 bases left in between. In nucleotides, the CDR3 is TGTGCCAGCAGCGCTCGGGTAGTGGGCACCGGGGAGCTGTTTTTT. Residues: CASSARVVGTGELFF.